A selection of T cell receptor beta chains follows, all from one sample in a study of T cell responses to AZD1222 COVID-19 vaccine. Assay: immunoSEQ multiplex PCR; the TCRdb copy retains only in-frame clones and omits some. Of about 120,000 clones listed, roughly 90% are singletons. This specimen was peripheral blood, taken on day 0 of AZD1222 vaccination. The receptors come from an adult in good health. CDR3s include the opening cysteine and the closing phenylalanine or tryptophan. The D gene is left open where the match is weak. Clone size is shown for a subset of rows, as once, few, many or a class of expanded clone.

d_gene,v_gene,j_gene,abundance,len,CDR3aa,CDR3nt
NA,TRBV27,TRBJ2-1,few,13,CASRRDGYNEQFF,TGTGCCAGCAGAAGGGACGGATACAATGAGCAGTTCTTC
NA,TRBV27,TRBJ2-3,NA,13,CASSLLDTDTQYF,TGTGCCAGCAGTTTACTCGACACAGATACGCAGTATTTT
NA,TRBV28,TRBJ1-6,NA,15,CASSPTSSYNSPLHF,TGTGCCAGCAGCCCAACGAGCTCCTATAATTCACCCCTCCACTTT
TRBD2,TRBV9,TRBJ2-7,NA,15,CASSADDGRWYEQYF,TGTGCCAGCAGCGCTGATGACGGGAGGTGGTACGAGCAGTACTTC
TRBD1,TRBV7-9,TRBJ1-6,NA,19,CASSDDRGSPSSYNSPLHF,TGTGCCAGCAGTGATGACAGGGGGTCGCCGAGCTCCTATAATTCACCCCTCCACTTT
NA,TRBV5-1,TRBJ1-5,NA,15,CASSRTGAGNQPQHF,TGCGCCAGCAGCCGAACGGGGGCCGGCAATCAGCCCCAGCATTTT
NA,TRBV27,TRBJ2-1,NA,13,CASTSDPYNEQFF,TGTGCCAGCACGAGCGATCCCTACAATGAGCAGTTCTTC
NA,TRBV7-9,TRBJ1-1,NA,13,CASSPGARTEAFF,TGTGCCAGCAGCCCGGGGGCCCGCACTGAAGCTTTCTTT
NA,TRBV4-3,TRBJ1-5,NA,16,CASSQDYDRSNQPQHF,TGCGCCAGCAGCCAAGATTACGACAGAAGCAATCAGCCCCAGCATTTT
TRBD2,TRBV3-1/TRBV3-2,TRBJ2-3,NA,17,CASSQDRPGGPADTQYF,TGTGCCAGCAGCCAAGATAGGCCGGGAGGGCCCGCAGATACGCAGTATTTT
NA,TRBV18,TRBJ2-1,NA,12,CASSPPSLGQFF,TGTGCCAGCTCACCCCCCTCCCTCGGGCAGTTCTTC
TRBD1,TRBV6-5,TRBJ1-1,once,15,CASSLRQGPNTEAFF,TGTGCCAGCAGTTTGCGACAGGGTCCAAACACTGAAGCTTTCTTT
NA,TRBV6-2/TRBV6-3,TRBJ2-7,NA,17,CASSYSRTLTQPYEQYF,TGTGCCAGCAGTTACTCTCGCACCCTGACCCAACCTTACGAGCAGTACTTC
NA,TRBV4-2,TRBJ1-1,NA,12,CASSQGTTGAFF,TGTGCCAGCAGCCAAGGAACCACGGGAGCTTTCTTT
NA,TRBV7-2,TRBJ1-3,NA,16,CASSLVTGSGGNTIYF,TGTGCCAGCAGCTTAGTTACAGGGTCGGGTGGAAACACCATATATTTT
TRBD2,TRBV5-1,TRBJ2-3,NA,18,CASSSTGLAGYRTDTQYF,TGCGCCAGCAGCTCAACGGGACTAGCGGGTTATAGAACAGATACGCAGTATTTT
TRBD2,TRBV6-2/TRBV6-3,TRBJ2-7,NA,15,CASSYGRLADYEQYF,TGTGCCAGCAGTTACGGTAGACTAGCGGACTACGAGCAGTACTTC
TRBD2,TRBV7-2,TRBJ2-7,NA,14,CASSLIAGANEQYF,TGTGCCAGCAGCTTGATAGCGGGAGCGAACGAGCAGTACTTC
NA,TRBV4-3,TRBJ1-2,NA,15,CASSQDRGSNYGYTF,TGCGCCAGCAGCCAAGACAGGGGATCTAACTATGGCTACACCTTC
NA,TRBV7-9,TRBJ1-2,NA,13,CASSLEHRSGYTF,TGTGCCAGCAGCTTAGAACACAGGTCGGGCTACACCTTC
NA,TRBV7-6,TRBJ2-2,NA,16,CASSTGAGPRAGELFF,TGTGCCAGCAGCACCGGGGCGGGGCCCCGTGCCGGGGAGCTGTTTTTT
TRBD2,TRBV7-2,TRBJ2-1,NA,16,CASSLRDYGGRSEQFF,TGTGCCAGCAGCTTACGGGACTACGGCGGAAGGAGTGAGCAGTTCTTC
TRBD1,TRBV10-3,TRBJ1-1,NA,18,CAIRKVKKPGQVNTEAFF,TGTGCCATCAGGAAAGTAAAGAAGCCGGGACAGGTGAACACTGAAGCTTTCTTT
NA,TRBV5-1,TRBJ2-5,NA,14,CASSLGVGLETQYF,TGCGCCAGCAGCTTGGGGGTGGGTTTGGAGACCCAGTACTTC
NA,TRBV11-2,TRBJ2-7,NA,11,CASSLGDEQYF,TGTGCCAGCAGCTTAGGGGACGAGCAGTACTTC
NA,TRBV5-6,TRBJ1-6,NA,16,CASSLGVSSYNSPLHF,TGTGCCAGCAGCTTGGGCGTGAGCTCCTATAATTCACCCCTCCACTTT
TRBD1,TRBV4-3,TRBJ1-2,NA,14,CASRPTGVAYGYTF,TGCGCCAGCAGACCTACAGGGGTGGCCTATGGCTACACCTTC
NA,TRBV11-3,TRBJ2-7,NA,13,CASSPSLSYEQYF,TGTGCCAGCAGCCCCAGCCTTTCCTACGAGCAGTACTTC
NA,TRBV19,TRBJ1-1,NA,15,CASSMMARGDTEAFF,TGTGCCAGTAGTATGATGGCGAGGGGTGACACTGAAGCTTTCTTT
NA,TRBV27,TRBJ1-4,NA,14,CASSFLGMNEKLFF,TGTGCCAGCAGTTTTTTAGGGATGAATGAAAAACTGTTTTTT
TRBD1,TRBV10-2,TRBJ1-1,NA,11,CASTGGTEAFF,TGCGCCAGCACAGGGGGCACTGAAGCTTTCTTT
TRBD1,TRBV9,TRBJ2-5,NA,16,CASSGSVTDRGETQYF,TGTGCCAGCAGCGGTAGCGTGACGGACAGGGGTGAGACCCAGTACTTC
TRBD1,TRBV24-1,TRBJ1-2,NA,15,CATSEWGQRAGGYTF,TGTGCCACCAGTGAATGGGGACAGCGGGCCGGCGGCTACACCTTC
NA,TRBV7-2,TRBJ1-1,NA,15,CASRPRAGENTEAFF,TGTGCCAGCAGACCCCGGGCAGGGGAAAACACTGAAGCTTTCTTT
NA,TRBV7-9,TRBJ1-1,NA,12,CASSSTGPWAFF,TGTGCCAGCAGCTCGACAGGACCTTGGGCTTTCTTT
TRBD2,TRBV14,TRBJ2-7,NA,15,CASSQDWRGGNEQYF,TGTGCCAGCAGCCAAGATTGGCGGGGGGGCAACGAGCAGTACTTC
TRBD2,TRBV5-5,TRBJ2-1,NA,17,CASSLGPEAGGGYEQFF,TGTGCCAGCAGCTTGGGACCGGAGGCGGGGGGAGGGTATGAGCAGTTCTTC
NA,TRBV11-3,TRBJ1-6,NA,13,CASSLKGNSPLHF,TGTGCCAGCAGCTTAAAAGGCAATTCACCCCTCCACTTT
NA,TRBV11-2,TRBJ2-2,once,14,CASSLDRGVGELFF,TGTGCCAGCAGCTTAGATCGTGGCGTCGGGGAGCTGTTTTTT
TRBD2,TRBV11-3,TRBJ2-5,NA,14,CASSFNSGSGTQYF,TGTGCCAGCAGCTTCAATAGCGGGAGCGGGACCCAGTACTTC